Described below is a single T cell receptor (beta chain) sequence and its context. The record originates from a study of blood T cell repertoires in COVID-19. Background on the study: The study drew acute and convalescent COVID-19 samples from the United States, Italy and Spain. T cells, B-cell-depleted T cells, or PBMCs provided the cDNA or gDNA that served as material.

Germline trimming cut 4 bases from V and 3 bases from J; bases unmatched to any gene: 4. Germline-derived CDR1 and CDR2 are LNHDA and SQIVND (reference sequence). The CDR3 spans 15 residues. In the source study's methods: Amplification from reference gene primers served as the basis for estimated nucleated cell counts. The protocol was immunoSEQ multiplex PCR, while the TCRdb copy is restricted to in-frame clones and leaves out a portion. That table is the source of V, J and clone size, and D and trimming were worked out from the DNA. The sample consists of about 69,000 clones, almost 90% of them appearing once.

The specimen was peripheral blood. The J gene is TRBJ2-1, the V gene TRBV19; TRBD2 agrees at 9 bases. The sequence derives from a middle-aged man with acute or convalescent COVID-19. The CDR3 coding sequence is TGTGCCAGTAGTACTTTGACTAGCGGCTACAATGAGCAGTTCTTC. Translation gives CASSTLTSGYNEQFF.